These T cell receptor beta chains were read from a single sample in a study of blood T cell repertoires in COVID-19. Produced via immunoSEQ multiplex PCR; TCRdb's table is partial and in-frame only. The data show 120,000 to 150,000 clones, 88% seen once. Sequenced material: peripheral blood. The origin of the receptors is a human donor with COVID-19, enrolled during active disease. The donor label of this sample is uncertain. Each CDR3 is given with its conserved first and last residue.

>TRBJ1-3|TRBV9
CASSYEGNTIYF
>TRBJ1-4|TRBV11-2
CASSLGWDRAWEKLFF
>TRBJ2-7|TRBV9
CASSLETGYEQYF
>TRBJ2-1|TRBV9
CASSVIAGPQLF
>TRBJ2-7|TRBV25-1
CASTSASGEVGYEQYF
>TRBJ1-1|TRBV2
CARSRGLSGSTEAFF
>TRBJ1-6|TRBV12-3/TRBV12-4
CASSSSYNSPLHF
>TRBJ1-6|TRBV27
CASSYRTGSSPLHF
>TRBJ2-5|TRBV30
CAWSVGALETQYF
>TRBJ2-6|TRBV7-9
CASSFNTAGANVLTF
>TRBJ1-4|TRBV9
CASSPGTGDWEKLFF
>TRBJ1-4|TRBV7-9
CASSPQGAFDEKLFF
>TRBJ2-3|TRBV6-1
CASSESWGDTQYF
>TRBJ1-6|TRBV27
CASSPATGGASYNSPLHF
>TRBJ1-5|TRBV11-3
CASSYPGGNQPQHF
>TRBJ2-2|TRBV7-3
CASSYIQGSGELFF
>TRBJ2-5|TRBV3-1/TRBV3-2
CASSLNRGQETQYF
>TRBJ2-3|TRBV19
CASSGQGEDTQYF
>TRBJ2-2|TRBV29-1
CSVQTGPNTGELFF
>TRBJ2-7|TRBV7-9
CATSTGNLFYEQYF
>TRBJ2-1|TRBV27
CASSPEAGTGPYNEQFF
>TRBJ2-5|TRBV27
CASSLLSQKETQYF
>TRBJ1-1|TRBV6-5
CASNRGRTEAFF
>TRBJ1-1|TRBV7-9
CASSKGHQNTEAFF
>TRBJ1-2|TRBV11-3
CASSYLGQANYGYTF
>TRBJ2-1|TRBV5-6
CASSFLSGGEYNEQFF
>TRBJ2-3|TRBV6-5
CASRQTIADTQYF
>TRBJ2-7|TRBV4-1
CASSGPGLLYEQYF
>TRBJ2-1|TRBV10-2
CASSESGLAGNEQFF
>TRBJ2-7|TRBV6-1
CASSEPGQSYEQYF
>TRBJ1-3|TRBV23-1
CASPRGQGNTIYF
>TRBJ2-1|TRBV28
CASSVGLAGDNEQFF
>TRBJ1-5|TRBV5-1
CASSLGQGGLDQPQHF
>TRBJ1-1|TRBV6-6
CASSYKGVEVTEAFF
>TRBJ2-5|TRBV20-1
CSGSGQETQYF
>TRBJ1-6|TRBV4-1
CASSQVGGSYNSPLHF
>TRBJ2-5|TRBV29-1
CSVDSREGTQYF
>TRBJ2-7|TRBV7-9
CASTFGGDYEQYF
>TRBJ1-5|TRBV19
CASSPFRGRRASSARQPQHF
>TRBJ2-1|TRBV7-6
CASSLGAGISYNEQFF
>TRBJ2-3|TRBV5-1
CASSPRPGGSTDTQYF
>TRBJ2-1|TRBV10-2
CASSEQRVGRGAYNEQFF
>TRBJ1-4|TRBV28
CASSKTGAATNEKLFF
>TRBJ2-5|TRBV5-1
CASSLGQGIQETQYF
>TRBJ2-7|TRBV10-1
CASSESGRGPGEQYF
>TRBJ1-3|TRBV6-5
CASSYASSGTGNTIYF
>TRBJ2-7|TRBV10-3
CAIRGAGDPYEQYF
>TRBJ2-3|TRBV9
CASSVRGSTDTQYF
>TRBJ1-1|TRBV6-5
CASLKEVNTEAFF
>TRBJ2-1|TRBV5-1
CASREQGAGNEQFF
>TRBJ1-2|TRBV6-5
CASSRPGQGRTGYTF
>TRBJ2-7|TRBV6-5
CASSSGQGSYEQYF
>TRBJ1-5|TRBV19
CASSIPGPQHF
>TRBJ1-2|TRBV29-1
CSVDTGDYGYTF